This T cell receptor beta chain was documented in a study of T-cell memory formation after mild COVID-19. Study summary: Each donor largely had its own TCR clusters.

General study findings and limits: Clones shrinking between day 15 and 85 showed a balanced CD4/CD8 split, and those that grew later tilted toward CD4+. Clones which contracted sat mainly in CM and EM if CD4+, and in EMRA if CD8+.

Turning to this clonotype: Its antigen is still unknown.

The CDR3 loop spans 17 amino acids. J lost 0 bases, V lost 6 bases, and 10 bases had no gene match. TCRdb processed the 5' RACE reads anew with MiXCR; each CDR3 protein has one entry. The sample shows about 400,000 distinct CDR3 sequences, around a quarter of them seen only once. The sequenced material came from PBMCs or a T cell subset sorted from them (not recorded which). The rearrangement links TRBV12-3 or TRBV12-4 to TRBJ2-1, with 8 bases aligning to TRBD2. The TCR comes from an adult woman who had mild COVID-19 (a few samples of this study predate the infection). Cell type and time point are not known. CDR3 coding DNA: TGTGCCAGCAGCTGGAGTAGCGGGGCCAGCTCCTACAATGAGCAGTTCTTC. This translates into CASSWSSGASSYNEQFF.